This is a list of T cell receptor beta chains from one sample in a study of cytomegalovirus exposure and HLA in healthy donors. Produced via immunoSEQ multiplex PCR; TCRdb's table is partial and in-frame only. The data hold 80,000 to 100,000 clones, with about 81% observed a single time. The sample was PBMCs. These receptors all come from a man in his forties in good health and CMV-seronegative. The CDR3 runs from the conserved cysteine through the conserved F or W. A clone size is listed for some rows: how often the clone was seen (once, few, many), or a class if it is expanded.

V gene,J gene,clone size,CDR3 protein
TRBV28,TRBJ1-5,.,CASTPPRGQPQHF
TRBV4-3,TRBJ2-2,.,CASSQGGLVGNTGELFF
TRBV16,TRBJ2-2,.,CASRQQGTGELFF
TRBV23-1,TRBJ2-1,.,CASSQPPGQTYNEQFF
TRBV10-3,TRBJ2-5,few,CAISGGRSPEETQYF
TRBV7-8,TRBJ2-3,once,CASSFWASGVTVDTQYF
TRBV5-1,TRBJ1-4,.,CASSLAGESNEKLFF
TRBV30,TRBJ2-6,.,CASSVGANVLTF
TRBV6-4,TRBJ2-6,.,CASSRDSGANVLTF
TRBV6-5,TRBJ2-1,.,CASSYSMVQGNEQFF
TRBV10-3,TRBJ1-1,.,CAISTGKEETEAFF
TRBV19,TRBJ1-1,.,CASSTGRGTEAFF
TRBV19,TRBJ1-1,.,CASRRASGNTEAFF
TRBV6-5,TRBJ1-4,.,CASREDRVGEKLFF
TRBV5-6,.,.,CASYRQGGYEQYF
TRBV2,TRBJ1-6,.,CASSEVRGNSPLHF
TRBV5-1,TRBJ2-1,once,CASRWGDYNEQFF